What follows describes a single TCR beta chain. These data come from a study of technical replicates of blood from four donors. This CDR3 is 16 amino acids long. J was trimmed by 6 bases and V by 2 bases; bases with no gene match: 8. In germline, CDR1 is MDHEN, CDR2 SYDVKM. Clones were sequenced by immunoSEQ multiplex PCR, and TCRdb holds only the in-frame ones, with some missing. The profile shows more than 65,000 clones, approximately 97% of them singletons. Material: T cells isolated from PBMCs. The chain couples TRBV28 to TRBJ2-3; TRBD2 agrees at 10 bases. The sequence was obtained from a human donor in good health. The CDR3 sequence: CASSLPAGGVTDTQYF. CDR3 coding DNA: TGTGCCAGCAGTTTACCAGCGGGAGGGGTCACGGATACGCAGTATTTT.